The 6 T cell receptor beta chains in this list originate from one sample, sequenced in a study of blood T cell repertoires in COVID-19. Clones were sequenced by immunoSEQ multiplex PCR, and TCRdb holds only the in-frame ones, with some missing. The sample shows 200,000 to 250,000 clones, around nine tenths of them seen only once. The sequenced material came from PBMCs or T cells enriched from blood (not recorded which). These receptors all come from a woman between 50 and 59 years old who had recovered from COVID-19.

The J gene is TRBJ2-3, the V gene TRBV30, with D maybe TRBD2 (5 bases). Trimming removed 1 base at V and 3 bases at J, with 11 bases between. Germline V gene sequence: CDR1 GTSNPN, CDR2 SVGIG (reference sequence). The CDR3 extends over 14 amino acids. The CDR3 DNA reads as TGTGCCTGGAGTGCCGGGGTTGGTACAGATACGCAGTATTTT. As protein: CAWSAGVGTDTQYF.

The chain uses TRBV7-2 and TRBJ2-1, with 13 bases matching TRBD2. The CDR3 runs 17 residues. Germline V gene sequence: CDR1 SGHTA, CDR2 FQGNSA. Unmatched junction bases numbered 13, after V lost 5 bases and J lost 9 bases. The CDR3 sequence: CASSLRTSGSMGVEQFF. CDR3 nucleotides: TGTGCCAGCAGCCTCCGGACTAGCGGGAGTATGGGGGTTGAGCAGTTCTTC.

The genes are TRBV7-9 and TRBJ1-3, with D tentatively TRBD1 (6 bases). Germline values: CDR1 SEHNR, CDR2 FQNEAQ (reference sequence). The CDR3 loop spans 15 amino acids. With 3 bases removed from V and 4 bases from J, the gap between germline ends came to 13 bases. The CDR3 DNA sequence: TGTGCCAGCAGCTTCGGGGGGCAATCGGGAAACACCATATATTTT. This gives the protein CASSFGGQSGNTIYF.

The chain combines TRBV6-1 with TRBJ2-3, with 13 bases aligning to TRBD2. The CDR3 has 18 amino acids. Germline assignment: CDR1 MNHNS and CDR2 SASEGT. J was trimmed by 4 bases and V by 2 bases; bases with no gene match: 9. The CDR3 loop is CASSENVGLAGISDTQYF. As DNA, the CDR3 is TGTGCCAGCAGTGAAAATGTGGGACTAGCGGGGATATCAGATACGCAGTATTTT.

The rearrangement joins TRBV27 to TRBJ1-6; D is uncertain. CDR1 is MNHEY and CDR2 is SMNVEV in the germline V gene (reference sequence). Trimming took off 4 bases at V and 10 bases at J, with 14 bases between the two ends. The CDR3 is made up of 14 amino acids. CDR3 nucleotides: TGTGCCAGCAGTTATTGGCAGGAACGGTCACCCCTCCACTTT. It codes for CASSYWQERSPLHF.

The chain couples TRBV3-1 (or the pseudogene TRBV3-2) to TRBJ2-7, with TRBD1 matching over 9 bases. With 5 bases clipped from V and 5 bases from J, the junction kept 7 bases outside the gene matches. This CDR3 spans 14 amino acids. Germline values: CDR1 LGHDT, CDR2 YNNKEL (reference sequence). The DNA of the CDR3 is TGTGCCAGCAGCGAAGGACAGGGGAGGGACGAGCAGTACTTC. It codes for CASSEGQGRDEQYF.